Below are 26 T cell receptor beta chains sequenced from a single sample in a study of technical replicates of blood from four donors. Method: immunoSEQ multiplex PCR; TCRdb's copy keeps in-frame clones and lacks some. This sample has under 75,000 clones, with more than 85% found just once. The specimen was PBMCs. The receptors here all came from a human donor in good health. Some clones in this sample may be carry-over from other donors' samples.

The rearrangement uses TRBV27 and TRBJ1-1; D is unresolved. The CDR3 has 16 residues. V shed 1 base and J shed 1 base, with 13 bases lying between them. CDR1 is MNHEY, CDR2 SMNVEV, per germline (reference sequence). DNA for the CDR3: TGTGCCAGCAGTTTATTCTTTACACCGTCGAACACTGAAGCTTTCTTT. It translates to CASSLFFTPSNTEAFF.

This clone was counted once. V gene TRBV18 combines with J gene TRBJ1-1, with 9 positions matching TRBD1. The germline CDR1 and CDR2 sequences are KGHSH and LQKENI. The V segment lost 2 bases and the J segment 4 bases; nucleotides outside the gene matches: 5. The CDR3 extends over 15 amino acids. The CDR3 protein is CASSPGMGQGTEAFF. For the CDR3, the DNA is TGTGCCAGCTCACCAGGGATGGGACAGGGCACTGAAGCTTTCTTT.

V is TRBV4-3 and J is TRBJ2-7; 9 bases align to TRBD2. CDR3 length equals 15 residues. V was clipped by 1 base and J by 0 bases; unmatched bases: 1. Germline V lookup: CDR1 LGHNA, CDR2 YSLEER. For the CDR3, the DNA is TGCGCCAGCAGCCAAGTGCGGGAGGGCTCCTACGAGCAGTACTTC. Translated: CASSQVREGSYEQYF.

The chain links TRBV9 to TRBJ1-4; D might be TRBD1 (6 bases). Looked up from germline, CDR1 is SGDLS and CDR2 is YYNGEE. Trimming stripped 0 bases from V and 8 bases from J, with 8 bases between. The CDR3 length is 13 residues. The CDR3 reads CASSVATGEKLFF. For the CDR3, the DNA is TGTGCCAGCAGCGTAGCTACAGGGGAAAAACTGTTTTTT.

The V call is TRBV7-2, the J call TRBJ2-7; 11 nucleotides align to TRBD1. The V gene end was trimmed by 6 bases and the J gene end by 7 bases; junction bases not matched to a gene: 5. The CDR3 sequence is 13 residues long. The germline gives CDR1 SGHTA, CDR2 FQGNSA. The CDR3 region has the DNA TGTGCCAGCAGTCAAGGGACAGGGGGGGAGCAGTACTTC. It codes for CASSQGTGGEQYF.

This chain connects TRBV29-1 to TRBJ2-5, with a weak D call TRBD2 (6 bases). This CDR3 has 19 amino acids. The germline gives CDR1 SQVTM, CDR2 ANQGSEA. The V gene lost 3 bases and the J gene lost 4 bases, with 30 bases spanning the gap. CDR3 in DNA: TGCAGCGTTGACGGGGTGGCTAGCGACCGAGGGAACTTTGTAGAGACCCAGTACTTC. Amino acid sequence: CSVDGVASDRGNFVETQYF.

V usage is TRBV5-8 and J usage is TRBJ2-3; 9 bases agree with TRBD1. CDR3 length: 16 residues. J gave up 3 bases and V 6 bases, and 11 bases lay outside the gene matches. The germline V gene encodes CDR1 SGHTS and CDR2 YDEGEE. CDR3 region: CASNLGADRGTDTQYF. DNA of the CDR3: TGTGCCAGCAACCTGGGCGCGGACAGGGGTACAGATACGCAGTATTTT.

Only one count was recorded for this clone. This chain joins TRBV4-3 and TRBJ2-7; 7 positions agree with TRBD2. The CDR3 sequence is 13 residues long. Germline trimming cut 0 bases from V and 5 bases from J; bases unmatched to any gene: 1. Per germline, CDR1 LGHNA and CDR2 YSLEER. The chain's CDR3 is CASSQDGGDEQYF. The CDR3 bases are TGCGCCAGCAGCCAAGATGGGGGGGACGAGCAGTACTTC.

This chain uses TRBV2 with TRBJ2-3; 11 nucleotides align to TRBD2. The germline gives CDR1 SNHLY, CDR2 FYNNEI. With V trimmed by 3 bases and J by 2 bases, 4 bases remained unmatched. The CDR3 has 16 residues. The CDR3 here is CASSDTSGGITDTQYF. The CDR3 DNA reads TGTGCCAGCAGTGACACTAGCGGGGGAATCACAGATACGCAGTATTTT.

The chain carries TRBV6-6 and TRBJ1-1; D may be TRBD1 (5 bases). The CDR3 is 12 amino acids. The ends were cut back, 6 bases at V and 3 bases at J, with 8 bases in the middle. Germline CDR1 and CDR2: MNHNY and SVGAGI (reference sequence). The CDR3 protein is CASRQVYTEAFF. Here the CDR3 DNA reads TGTGCCAGCAGACAGGTGTACACTGAAGCTTTCTTT.

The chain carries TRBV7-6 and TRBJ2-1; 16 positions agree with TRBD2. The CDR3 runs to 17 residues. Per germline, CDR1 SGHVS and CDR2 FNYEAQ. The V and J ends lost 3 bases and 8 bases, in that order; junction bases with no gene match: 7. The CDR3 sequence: CASSFPSGTSGRDEQFF. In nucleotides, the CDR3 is TGTGCCAGCAGCTTCCCCTCCGGGACTAGCGGGAGGGATGAGCAGTTCTTC.

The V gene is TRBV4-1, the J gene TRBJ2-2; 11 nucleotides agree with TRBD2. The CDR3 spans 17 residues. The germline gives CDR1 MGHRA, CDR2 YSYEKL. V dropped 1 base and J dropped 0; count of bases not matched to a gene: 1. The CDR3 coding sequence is TGCGCCAGCAGCCAAGGACTAGCGGGATCGAACACCGGGGAGCTGTTTTTT. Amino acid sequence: CASSQGLAGSNTGELFF.

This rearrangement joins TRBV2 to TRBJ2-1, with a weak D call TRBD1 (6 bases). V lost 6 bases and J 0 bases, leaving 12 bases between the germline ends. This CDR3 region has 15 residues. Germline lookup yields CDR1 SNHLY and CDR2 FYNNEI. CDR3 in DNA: TGTGCCAGCAGCGGGCTGGGACACTCCTACAATGAGCAGTTCTTC. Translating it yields CASSGLGHSYNEQFF.

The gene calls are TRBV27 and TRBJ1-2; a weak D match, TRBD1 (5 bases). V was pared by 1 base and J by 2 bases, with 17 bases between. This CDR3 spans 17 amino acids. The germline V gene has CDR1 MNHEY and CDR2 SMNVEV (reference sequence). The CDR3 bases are TGTGCCAGCAGTTTATTACCACCGCCAGGGCCCAACTATGGCTACACCTTC. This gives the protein CASSLLPPPGPNYGYTF.

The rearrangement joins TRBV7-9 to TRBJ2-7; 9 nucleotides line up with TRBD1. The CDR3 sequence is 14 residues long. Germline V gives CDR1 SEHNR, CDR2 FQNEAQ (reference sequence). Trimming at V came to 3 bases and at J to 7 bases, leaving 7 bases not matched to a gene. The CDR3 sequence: CASSFGTGPLEQYF. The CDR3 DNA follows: TGTGCCAGCAGCTTCGGGACAGGGCCTTTGGAGCAGTACTTC.

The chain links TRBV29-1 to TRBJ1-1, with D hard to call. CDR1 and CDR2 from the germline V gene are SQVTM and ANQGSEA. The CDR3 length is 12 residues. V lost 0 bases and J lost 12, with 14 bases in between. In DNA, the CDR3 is TGCAGCGTTGAAGATCTTAGGAGGGTCCCTTTCTTT. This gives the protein CSVEDLRRVPFF.

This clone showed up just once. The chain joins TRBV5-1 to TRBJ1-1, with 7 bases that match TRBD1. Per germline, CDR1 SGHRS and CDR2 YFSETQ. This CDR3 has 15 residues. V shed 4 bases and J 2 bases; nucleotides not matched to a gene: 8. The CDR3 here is CASSRETGPNTEAFF. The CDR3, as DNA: TGCGCCAGCAGCAGAGAGACAGGGCCCAACACTGAAGCTTTCTTT.

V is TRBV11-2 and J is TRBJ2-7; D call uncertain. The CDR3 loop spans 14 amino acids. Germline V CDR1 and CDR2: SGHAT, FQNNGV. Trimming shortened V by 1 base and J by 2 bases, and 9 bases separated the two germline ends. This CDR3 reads CASSLVAHPYEQYF. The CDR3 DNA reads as TGTGCCAGCAGCTTAGTAGCCCACCCCTACGAGCAGTACTTC. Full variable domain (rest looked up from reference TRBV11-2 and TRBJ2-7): EAGVAQSPRYKIIEKRQSVAFWCNPISGHATLYWYQQILGQGPKLLIQFQNNGVVDDSQLPKDRFSAERLKGVDSTLKIQPAKLEDSAVYLCASSLVAHPYEQYFGPGTRLTVT.

The chain's CDR3 is CASSPYGETQYF. The DNA for the CDR3 is TGTGCCAGCTCACCATACGGGGAGACCCAGTACTTC. The rearrangement joins TRBV18 to TRBJ2-5; D is uncertain. V shed 2 bases and J shed 5 bases, with 6 bases lying between them. This CDR3 comprises 12 residues. Per germline, CDR1 KGHSH and CDR2 LQKENI.

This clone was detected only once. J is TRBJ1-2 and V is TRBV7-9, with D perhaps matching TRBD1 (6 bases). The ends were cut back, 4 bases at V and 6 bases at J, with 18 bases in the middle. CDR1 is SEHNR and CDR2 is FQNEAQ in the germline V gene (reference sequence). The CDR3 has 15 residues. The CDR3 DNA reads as TGTGCCAGCAGCTACACAGGAACAGGGACCCATGGCTACACCTTC. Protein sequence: CASSYTGTGTHGYTF.

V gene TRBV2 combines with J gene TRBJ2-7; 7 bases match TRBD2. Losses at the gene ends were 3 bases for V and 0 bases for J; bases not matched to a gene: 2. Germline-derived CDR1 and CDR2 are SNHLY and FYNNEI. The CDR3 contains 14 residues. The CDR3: CASSERTSSYEQYF. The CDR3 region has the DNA TGTGCCAGCAGTGAGAGGACTAGCTCCTACGAGCAGTACTTC.

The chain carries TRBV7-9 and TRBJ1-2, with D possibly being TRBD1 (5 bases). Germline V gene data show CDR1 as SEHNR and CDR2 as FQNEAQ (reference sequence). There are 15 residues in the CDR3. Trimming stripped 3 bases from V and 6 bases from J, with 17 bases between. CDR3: CASSFTGGTSHGYTF. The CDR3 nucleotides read TGTGCCAGCAGCTTTACCGGGGGGACTTCTCATGGCTACACCTTC.

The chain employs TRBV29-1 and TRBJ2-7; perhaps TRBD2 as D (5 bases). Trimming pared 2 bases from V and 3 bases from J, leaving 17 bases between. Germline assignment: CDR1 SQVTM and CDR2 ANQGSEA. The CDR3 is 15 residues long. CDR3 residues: CSVERRQLGGYEQYF. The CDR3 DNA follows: TGCAGCGTTGAAAGGCGGCAGCTAGGAGGCTACGAGCAGTACTTC.

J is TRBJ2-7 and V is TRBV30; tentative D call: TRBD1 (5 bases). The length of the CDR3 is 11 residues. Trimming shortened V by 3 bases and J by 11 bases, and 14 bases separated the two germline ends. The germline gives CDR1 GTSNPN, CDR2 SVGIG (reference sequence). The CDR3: CAWSSQTVEYF. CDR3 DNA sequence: TGTGCCTGGAGCTCACAGACAGTTGAGTACTTC.

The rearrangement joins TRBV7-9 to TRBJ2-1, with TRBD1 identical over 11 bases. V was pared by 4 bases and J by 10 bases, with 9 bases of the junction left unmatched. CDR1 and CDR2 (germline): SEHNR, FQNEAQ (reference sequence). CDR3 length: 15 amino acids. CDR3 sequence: CASSYGQGAWREQFF. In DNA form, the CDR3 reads TGTGCCAGCAGCTACGGACAGGGGGCCTGGCGGGAGCAGTTCTTC.

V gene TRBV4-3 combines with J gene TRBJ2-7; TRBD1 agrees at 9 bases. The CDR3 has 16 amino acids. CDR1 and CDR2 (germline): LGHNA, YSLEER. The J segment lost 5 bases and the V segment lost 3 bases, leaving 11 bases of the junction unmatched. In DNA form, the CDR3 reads TGCGCCAGCAGCCAGTCCCGAGGGACAGGGCCCCACGAGCAGTACTTC. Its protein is CASSQSRGTGPHEQYF.